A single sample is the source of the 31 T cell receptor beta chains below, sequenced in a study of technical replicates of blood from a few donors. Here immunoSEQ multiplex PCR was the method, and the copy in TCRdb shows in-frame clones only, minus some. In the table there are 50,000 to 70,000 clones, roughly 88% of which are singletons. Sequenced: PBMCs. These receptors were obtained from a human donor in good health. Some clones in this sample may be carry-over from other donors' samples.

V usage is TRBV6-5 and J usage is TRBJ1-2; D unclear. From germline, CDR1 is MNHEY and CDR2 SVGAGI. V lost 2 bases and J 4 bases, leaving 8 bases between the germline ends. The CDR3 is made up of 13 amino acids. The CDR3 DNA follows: TGTGCCAGCAGTTACGAGGGCGGCTATGGCTACACCTTC. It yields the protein CASSYEGGYGYTF.

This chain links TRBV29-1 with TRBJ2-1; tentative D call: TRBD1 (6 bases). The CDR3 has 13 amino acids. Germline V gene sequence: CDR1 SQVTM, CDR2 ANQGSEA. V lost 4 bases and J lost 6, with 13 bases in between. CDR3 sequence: CSVVGQGTNEQFF. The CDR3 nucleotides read TGCAGCGTTGTAGGGCAGGGGACCAATGAGCAGTTCTTC.

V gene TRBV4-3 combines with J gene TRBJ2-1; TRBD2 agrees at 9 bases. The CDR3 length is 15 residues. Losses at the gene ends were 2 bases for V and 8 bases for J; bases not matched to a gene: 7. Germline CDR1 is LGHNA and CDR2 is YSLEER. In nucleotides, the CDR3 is TGCGCCAGCAGCCAAAGGAGCGGGGGGAGCGATGAGCAGTTCTTC. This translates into CASSQRSGGSDEQFF.

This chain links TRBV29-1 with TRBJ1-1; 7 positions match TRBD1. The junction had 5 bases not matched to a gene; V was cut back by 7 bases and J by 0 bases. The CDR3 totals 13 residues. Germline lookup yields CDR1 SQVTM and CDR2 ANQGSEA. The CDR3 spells CSAHRGMNTEAFF. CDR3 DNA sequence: TGCAGCGCGCACAGGGGAATGAACACTGAAGCTTTCTTT. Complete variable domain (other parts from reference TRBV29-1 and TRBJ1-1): SAVISQKPSRDICQRGTSLTIQCQVDSQVTMMFWYRQQPGQSLTLIATANQGSEATYESGFVIDKFPISRPNLTFSTLTVSNMSPEDSSIYLCSAHRGMNTEAFFGQGTRLTVV.

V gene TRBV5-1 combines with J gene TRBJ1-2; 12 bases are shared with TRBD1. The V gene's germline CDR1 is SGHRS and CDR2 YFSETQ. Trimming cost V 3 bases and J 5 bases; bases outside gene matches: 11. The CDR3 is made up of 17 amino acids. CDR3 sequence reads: CASSSPGTGGANYGYTF. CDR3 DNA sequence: TGCGCCAGCAGCTCGCCCGGGACAGGGGGCGCGAATTATGGCTACACCTTC.

The CDR3 reads CASSTGLATSETQYF. The DNA for the CDR3 is TGTGCCAGCAGCACGGGACTAGCGACGTCAGAGACCCAGTACTTC. This chain connects TRBV7-8 to TRBJ2-5, with 10 bases lining up with TRBD2. CDR1 SGHVS and CDR2 FQNEAQ come from the germline V gene. The ends lost 5 bases at V and 4 bases at J; junction bases unmatched: 7. The CDR3 is made up of 15 amino acids.

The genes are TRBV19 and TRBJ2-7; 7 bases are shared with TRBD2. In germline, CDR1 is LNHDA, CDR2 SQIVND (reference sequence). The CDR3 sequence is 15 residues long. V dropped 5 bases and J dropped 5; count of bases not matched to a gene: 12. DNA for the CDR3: TGTGCCAGTAGTTATCTGGGAGGGCTTGGTAACGAGCAGTACTTC. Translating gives CASSYLGGLGNEQYF.

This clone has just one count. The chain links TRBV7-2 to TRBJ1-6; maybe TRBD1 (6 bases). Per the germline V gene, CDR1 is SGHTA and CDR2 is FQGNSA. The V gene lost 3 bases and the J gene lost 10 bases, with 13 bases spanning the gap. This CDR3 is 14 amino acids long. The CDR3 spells CASSFLGQNSPLHF. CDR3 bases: TGTGCCAGCAGCTTCCTCGGACAGAACTCACCCCTCCACTTT.

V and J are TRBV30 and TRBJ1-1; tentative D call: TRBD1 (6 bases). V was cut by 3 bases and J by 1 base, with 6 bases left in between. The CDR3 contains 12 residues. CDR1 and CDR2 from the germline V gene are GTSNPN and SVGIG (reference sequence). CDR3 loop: CAWRGGNTEAFF. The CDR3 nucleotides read TGTGCCTGGAGAGGGGGGAACACTGAAGCTTTCTTT.

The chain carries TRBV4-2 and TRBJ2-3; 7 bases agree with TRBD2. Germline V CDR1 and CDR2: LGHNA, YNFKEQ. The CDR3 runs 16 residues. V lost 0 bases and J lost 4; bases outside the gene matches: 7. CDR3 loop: CASSQDKASGPDTQYF. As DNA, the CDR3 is TGTGCCAGCAGCCAAGATAAGGCTAGCGGTCCAGATACGCAGTATTTT.

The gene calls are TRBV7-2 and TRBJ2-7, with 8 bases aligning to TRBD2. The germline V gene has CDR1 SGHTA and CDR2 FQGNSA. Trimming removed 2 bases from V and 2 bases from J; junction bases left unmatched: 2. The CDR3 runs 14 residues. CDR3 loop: CASSLLRGAYEQYF. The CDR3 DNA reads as TGTGCCAGCAGCTTATTGCGGGGGGCCTACGAGCAGTACTTC.

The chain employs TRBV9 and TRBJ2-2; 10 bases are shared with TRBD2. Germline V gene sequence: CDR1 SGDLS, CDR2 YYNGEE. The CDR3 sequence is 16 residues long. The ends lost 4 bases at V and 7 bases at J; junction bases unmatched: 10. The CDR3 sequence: CASSPPGIAGGGELFF. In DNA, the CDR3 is TGTGCCAGCAGCCCCCCCGGGATAGCGGGGGGCGGGGAGCTGTTTTTT.

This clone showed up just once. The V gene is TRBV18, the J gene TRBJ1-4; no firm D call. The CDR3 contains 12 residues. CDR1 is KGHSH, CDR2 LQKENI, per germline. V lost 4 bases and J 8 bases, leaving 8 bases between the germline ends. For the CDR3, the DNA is TGTGCCAGCTCACGAAATCAGGAAAAACTGTTTTTT. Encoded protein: CASSRNQEKLFF.

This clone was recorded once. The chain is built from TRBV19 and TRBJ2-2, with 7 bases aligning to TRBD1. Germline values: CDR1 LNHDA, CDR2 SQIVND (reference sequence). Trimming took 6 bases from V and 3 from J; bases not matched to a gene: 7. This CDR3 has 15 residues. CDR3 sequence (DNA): TGTGCCAGTAGAAGGGGACAGAGTTACACCGGGGAGCTGTTTTTT. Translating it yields CASRRGQSYTGELFF.

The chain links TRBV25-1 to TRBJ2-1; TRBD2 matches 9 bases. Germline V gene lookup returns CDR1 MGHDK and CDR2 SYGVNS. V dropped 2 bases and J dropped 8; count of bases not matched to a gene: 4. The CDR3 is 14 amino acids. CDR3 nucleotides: TGTGCCAGCAGTGAACTAGCGGGGTTCGATGAGCAGTTCTTC. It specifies CASSELAGFDEQFF. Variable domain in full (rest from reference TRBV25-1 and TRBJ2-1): EADIYQTPRYLVIGTGKKITLECSQTMGHDKMYWYQQDPGMELHLIHYSYGVNSTEKGDLSSESTVSRIRTEHFPLTLESARPSHTSQYLCASSELAGFDEQFFGPGTRLTVL.

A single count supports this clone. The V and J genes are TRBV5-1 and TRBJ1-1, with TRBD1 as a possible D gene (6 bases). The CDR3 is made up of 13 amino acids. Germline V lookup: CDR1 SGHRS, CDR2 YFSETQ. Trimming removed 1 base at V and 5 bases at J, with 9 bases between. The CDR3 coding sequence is TGCGCCAGCAGCTTGTCGCAGGGGACTGAAGCTTTCTTT. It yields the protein CASSLSQGTEAFF.

Here the CDR3 DNA reads TGTGCCAGCAGCTCCAACAGGGTGAGGGGAAACACCATATATTTT. Translating it yields CASSSNRVRGNTIYF. The rearrangement uses TRBV7-2 and TRBJ1-3; D possibly corresponds to TRBD1 (6 bases). The germline gives CDR1 SGHTA, CDR2 FQGNSA. CDR3 size: 15 residues. The V and J ends lost 4 bases and 4 bases respectively, with 14 bases between them.

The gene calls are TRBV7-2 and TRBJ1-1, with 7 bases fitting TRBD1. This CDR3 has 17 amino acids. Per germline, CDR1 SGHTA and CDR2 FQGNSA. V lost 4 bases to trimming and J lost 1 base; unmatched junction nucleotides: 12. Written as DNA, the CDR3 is TGTGCCAGCAGCTCAGGGGGGCAGGGCTTAGCGAACACTGAAGCTTTCTTT. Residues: CASSSGGQGLANTEAFF.

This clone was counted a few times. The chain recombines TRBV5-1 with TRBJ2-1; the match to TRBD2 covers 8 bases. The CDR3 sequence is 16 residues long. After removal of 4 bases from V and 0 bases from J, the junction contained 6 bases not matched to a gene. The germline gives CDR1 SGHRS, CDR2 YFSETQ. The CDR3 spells CASSLAGWDSYNEQFF. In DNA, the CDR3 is TGCGCCAGCAGCCTAGCGGGTTGGGACTCCTACAATGAGCAGTTCTTC.

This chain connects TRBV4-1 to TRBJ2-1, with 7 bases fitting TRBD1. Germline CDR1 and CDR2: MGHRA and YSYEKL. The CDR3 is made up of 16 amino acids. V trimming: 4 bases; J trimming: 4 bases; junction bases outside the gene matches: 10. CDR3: CASSLRGPGDYNEQFF. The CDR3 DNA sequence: TGCGCCAGCAGCCTTAGGGGGCCAGGGGATTACAATGAGCAGTTCTTC.

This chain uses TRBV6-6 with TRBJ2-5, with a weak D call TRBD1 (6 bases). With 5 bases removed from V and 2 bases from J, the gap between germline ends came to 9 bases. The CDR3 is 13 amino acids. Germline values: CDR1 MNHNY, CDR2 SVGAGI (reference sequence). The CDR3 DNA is TGTGCCAGCAGTCACAGGGTACAAGAGACCCAGTACTTC. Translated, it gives CASSHRVQETQYF.

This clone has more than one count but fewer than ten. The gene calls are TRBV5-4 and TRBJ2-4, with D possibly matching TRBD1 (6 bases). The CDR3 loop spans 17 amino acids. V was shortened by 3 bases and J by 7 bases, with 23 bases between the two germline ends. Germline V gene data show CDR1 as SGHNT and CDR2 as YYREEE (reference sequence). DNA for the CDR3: TGTGCCAGCAGCTCCGACGGGGACATCCGTAAAAATAACATTCAGTACTTC. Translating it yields CASSSDGDIRKNNIQYF.

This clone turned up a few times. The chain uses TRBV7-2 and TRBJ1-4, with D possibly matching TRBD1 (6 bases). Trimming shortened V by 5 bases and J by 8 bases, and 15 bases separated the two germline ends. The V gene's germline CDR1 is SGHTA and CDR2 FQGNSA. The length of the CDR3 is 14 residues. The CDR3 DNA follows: TGTGCCAGCAGCCCAGGGGACCTAAGGGAAAAACTGTTTTTT. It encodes CASSPGDLREKLFF.

The CDR3 here is CASSLRLGQDTQYF. For the CDR3, the DNA is TGTGCCAGCAGCTTGCGTCTAGGCCAAGATACGCAGTATTTT. The chain links TRBV5-6 to TRBJ2-3; D gene uncertain. There are 14 residues in the CDR3. V lost 1 base and J lost 5, with 11 bases in between. Per the germline V gene, CDR1 is SGHDT and CDR2 is YYEEEE.

CDR3 bases: TGTGCCAGCAGCCCAGAGGTAAGGAGGGAGAACACTGAAGCTTTCTTT. It encodes CASSPEVRRENTEAFF. The chain combines TRBV7-9 with TRBJ1-1, with D unclear. Trimming shortened V by 5 bases and J by 1 base, and 17 bases separated the two germline ends. CDR1 is SEHNR, CDR2 FQNEAQ, per germline (reference sequence). The CDR3 totals 16 residues.

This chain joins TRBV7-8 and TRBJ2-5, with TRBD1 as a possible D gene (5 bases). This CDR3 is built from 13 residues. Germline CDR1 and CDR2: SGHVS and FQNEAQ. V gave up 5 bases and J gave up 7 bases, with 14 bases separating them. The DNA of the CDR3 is TGTGCCAGCAGCCGGACATCCCGAGGGACCCAGTACTTC. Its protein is CASSRTSRGTQYF.

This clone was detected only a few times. CDR3 DNA: TGTGCCAGCACCCGGGGACCGGACAGGGCGACAGATACGCAGTATTTT. It translates to CASTRGPDRATDTQYF. The J gene is TRBJ2-3, the V gene TRBV7-8; 8 positions agree with TRBD1. With 7 bases clipped from V and 3 bases from J, the junction kept 12 bases outside the gene matches. Germline assignment: CDR1 SGHVS and CDR2 FQNEAQ. The length of the CDR3 is 16 residues.

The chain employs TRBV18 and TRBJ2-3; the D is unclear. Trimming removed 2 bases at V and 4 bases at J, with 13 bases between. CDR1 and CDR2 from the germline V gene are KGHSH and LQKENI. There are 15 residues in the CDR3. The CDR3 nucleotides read TGTGCCAGCTCACCATCTATCGGTGTGGCAGATACGCAGTATTTT. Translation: CASSPSIGVADTQYF.

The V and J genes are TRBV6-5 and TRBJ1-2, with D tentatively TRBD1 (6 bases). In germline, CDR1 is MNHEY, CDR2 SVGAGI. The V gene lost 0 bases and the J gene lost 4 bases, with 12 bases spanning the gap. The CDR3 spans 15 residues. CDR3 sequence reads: CASSYSTGRVYGYTF. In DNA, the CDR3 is TGTGCCAGCAGTTACTCGACAGGAAGAGTCTATGGCTACACCTTC.

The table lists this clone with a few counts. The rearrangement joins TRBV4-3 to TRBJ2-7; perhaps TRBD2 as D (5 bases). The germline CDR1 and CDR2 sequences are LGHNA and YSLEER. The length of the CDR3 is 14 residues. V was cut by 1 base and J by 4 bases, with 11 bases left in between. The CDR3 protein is CASSQGPSSYEQYF. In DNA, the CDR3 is TGCGCCAGCAGCCAAGGTCCTAGCAGTTACGAGCAGTACTTC.

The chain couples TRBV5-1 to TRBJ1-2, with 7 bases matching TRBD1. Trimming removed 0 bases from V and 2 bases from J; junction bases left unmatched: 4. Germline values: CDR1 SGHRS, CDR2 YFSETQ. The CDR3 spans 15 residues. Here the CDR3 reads CASSLGQGANYGYTF. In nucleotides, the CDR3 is TGCGCCAGCAGCTTGGGACAGGGAGCAAACTATGGCTACACCTTC.